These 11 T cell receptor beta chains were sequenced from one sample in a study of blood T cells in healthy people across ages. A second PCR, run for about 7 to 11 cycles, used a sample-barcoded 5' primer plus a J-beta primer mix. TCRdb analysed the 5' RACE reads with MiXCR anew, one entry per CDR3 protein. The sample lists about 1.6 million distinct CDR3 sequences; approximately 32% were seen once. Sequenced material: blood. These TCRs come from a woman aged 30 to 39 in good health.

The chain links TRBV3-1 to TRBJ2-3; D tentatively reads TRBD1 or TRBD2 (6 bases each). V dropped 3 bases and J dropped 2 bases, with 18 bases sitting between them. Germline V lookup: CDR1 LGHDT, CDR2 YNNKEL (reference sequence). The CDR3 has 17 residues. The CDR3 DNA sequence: TGTGCCAGCAGCCAGGAACTTCGGGGGCGCCTCACAGATACGCAGTATTTT. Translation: CASSQELRGRLTDTQYF.

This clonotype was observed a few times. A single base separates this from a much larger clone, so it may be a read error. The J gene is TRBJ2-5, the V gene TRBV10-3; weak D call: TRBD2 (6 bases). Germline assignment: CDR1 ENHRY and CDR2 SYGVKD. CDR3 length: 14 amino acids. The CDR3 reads CATSESTGEETQYF. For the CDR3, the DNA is TGTGCCACCAGTGAGTCTACGGGAGAAGAGACCCAGTACTTC.

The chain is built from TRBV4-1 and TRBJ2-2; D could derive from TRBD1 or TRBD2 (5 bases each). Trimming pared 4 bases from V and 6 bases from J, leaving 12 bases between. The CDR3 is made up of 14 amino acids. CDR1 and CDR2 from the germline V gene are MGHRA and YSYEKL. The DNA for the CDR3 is TGCGCCAGCAGCCGGGACCCTTGCGCCGGGGAGCTGTTTTTT. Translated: CASSRDPCAGELFF.

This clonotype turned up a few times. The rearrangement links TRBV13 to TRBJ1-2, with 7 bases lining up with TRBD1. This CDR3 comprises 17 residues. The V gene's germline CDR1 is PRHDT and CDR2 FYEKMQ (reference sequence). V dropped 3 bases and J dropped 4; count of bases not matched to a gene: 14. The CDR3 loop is CASSLRGAQGYFYGYTF. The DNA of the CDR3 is TGTGCCAGCAGCTTGAGGGGGGCACAGGGGTATTTCTATGGCTACACCTTC.

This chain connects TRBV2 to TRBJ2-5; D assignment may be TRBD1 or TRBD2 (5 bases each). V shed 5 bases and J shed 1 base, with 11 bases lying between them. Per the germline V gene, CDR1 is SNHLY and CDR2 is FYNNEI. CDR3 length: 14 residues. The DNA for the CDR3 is TGTGCCAGCAGTTGGGACCAAACCCAAGAGACCCAGTACTTC. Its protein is CASSWDQTQETQYF.

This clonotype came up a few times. DNA for the CDR3: TGTGCCAGCAGCTTAGGAGGGTTTCGGGCCTATCAGTACTTC. Protein: CASSLGGFRAYQYF. The V call is TRBV7-9, the J call TRBJ2-4; tentative D call: TRBD2 (5 bases). Germline lookup yields CDR1 SEHNR and CDR2 FQNEAQ (reference sequence). Trimming removed 1 base at V and 12 bases at J, with 16 bases between. CDR3 length equals 14 residues.

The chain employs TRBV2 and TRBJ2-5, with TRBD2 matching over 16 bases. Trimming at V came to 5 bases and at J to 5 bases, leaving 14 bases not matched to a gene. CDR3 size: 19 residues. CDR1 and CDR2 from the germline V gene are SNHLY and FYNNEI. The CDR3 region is CASSPSTGTSGGAWETQYF. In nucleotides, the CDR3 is TGTGCCAGCAGTCCTAGCACCGGGACTAGCGGGGGGGCCTGGGAGACCCAGTACTTC.

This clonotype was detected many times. The CDR3 DNA sequence: TGCAGCACCGGCGGGGGGATTCCCTACAATGAGCAGTTCTTC. Translating it yields CSTGGGIPYNEQFF. The chain joins TRBV29-1 to TRBJ2-1, with 8 bases that match TRBD2. Germline V gene data show CDR1 as SQVTM and CDR2 as ANQGSEA. V gave up 8 bases and J gave up 2 bases; unmatched junction bases: 8. The CDR3 runs 14 residues.

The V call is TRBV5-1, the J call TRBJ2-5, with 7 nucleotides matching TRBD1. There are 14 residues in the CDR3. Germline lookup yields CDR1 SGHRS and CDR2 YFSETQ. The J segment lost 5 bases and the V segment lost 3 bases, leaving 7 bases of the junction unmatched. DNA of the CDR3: TGCGCCAGCAGCTCCGGGACAGCCACCGAGACCCAGTACTTC. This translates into CASSSGTATETQYF.

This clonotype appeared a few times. The CDR3 DNA is TGTGCCAGCAGCTTCGGGGGACTAGCGGGAGGGTCGAATGGTGAGCAGTTCTTC. It is translated as CASSFGGLAGGSNGEQFF. The genes are TRBV5-5 and TRBJ2-1; 16 bases map to TRBD2. The CDR3 has 18 amino acids. Germline assignment: CDR1 SGHKS and CDR2 YYEKEE (reference sequence). V trimming: 2 bases; J trimming: 9 bases; junction bases outside the gene matches: 11. Combining the CDR3 with reference TRBV5-5 and TRBJ2-1 gives the whole variable domain DAGVTQSPTHLIKTRGQQVTLRCSPISGHKSVSWYQQVLGQGPQFIFQYYEKEERGRGNFPDRFSARQFPNYSSELNVNALLLGDSALYLCASSFGGLAGGSNGEQFFGPGTRLTVL.

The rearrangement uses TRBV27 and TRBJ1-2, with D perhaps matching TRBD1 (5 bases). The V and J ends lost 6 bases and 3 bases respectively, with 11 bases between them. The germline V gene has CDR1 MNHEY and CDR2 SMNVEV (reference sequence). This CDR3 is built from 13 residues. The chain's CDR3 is CASRDPGHYGYTF. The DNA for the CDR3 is TGTGCCAGCAGAGATCCGGGACACTATGGCTACACCTTC.